This TCR beta chain is drawn from a study of breast tumors, draining lymph nodes, adjacent tissues. Study findings and constraints: Luminal-like breast cancer showed significantly greater tumor-nontumor repertoire similarity than basal-like breast cancer did.

TCRdb reprocessed the multiplex PCR reads with MiXCR, giving one entry per CDR3 protein. The table shows more than 250,000 distinct CDR3 sequences, with about 33% occurring only once. Samples came from axillary lymph nodes draining the breast cancer. This clonotype came up many times. As yet, its antigen is unknown. Trimming left V 5 bases short and J 10 bases short, with 18 bases between. CDR3 length: 14 amino acids. The V gene's germline CDR1 is LNHDA and CDR2 SQIVND (reference sequence). The source material was axillary lymph node tissue. The sequence came from a female donor with breast cancer. Some clones in this sample may be carry-over from other donors' samples. The V and J genes are TRBV19 and TRBJ2-1; D is tentatively TRBD1 or TRBD2 (6 bases each). The CDR3 bases are TGTGCCAGTAGTCAGGGGTTAGTCCGGGAGGAGCAGTTCTTC. It yields the protein CASSQGLVREEQFF.